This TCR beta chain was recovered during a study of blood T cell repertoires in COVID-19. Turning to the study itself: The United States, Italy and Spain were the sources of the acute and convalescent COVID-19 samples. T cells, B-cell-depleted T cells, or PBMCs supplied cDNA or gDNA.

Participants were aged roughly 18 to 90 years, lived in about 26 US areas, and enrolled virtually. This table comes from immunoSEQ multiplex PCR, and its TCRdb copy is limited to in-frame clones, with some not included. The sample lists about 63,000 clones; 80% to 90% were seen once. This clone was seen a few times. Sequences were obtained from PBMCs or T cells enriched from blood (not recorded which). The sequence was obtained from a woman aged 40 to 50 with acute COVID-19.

In DNA, the CDR3 is TGTGCCTGTAAAGATCGGCGGAGCTCCTACAATGAGCAGTTCTTC. Amino acids: CACKDRRSSYNEQFF. V and J are TRBV19 and TRBJ2-1; no clear D gene. Germline V gene data show CDR1 as LNHDA and CDR2 as SQIVND (reference sequence). This CDR3 has 15 amino acids. The V end lost 11 bases, the J end lost 0 bases, and 17 bases lay between the germline ends.